The following is a T cell receptor (beta chain) sequence with its context. Its specificity is not known. This entry belongs to a study of cytomegalovirus exposure and HLA in healthy donors. Germline CDR1 WSHSY, CDR2 SAAADI. V shed 4 bases, J shed 2 bases, and the junction held 7 bases outside the gene matches. The CDR3 is 16 amino acids. Overall study results and limits: In most subjects, TCR beta sequences reportedly gave accurate predictions of HLA-A and HLA-B alleles.

PCR primers comprised 60 Vbeta and 13 Jbeta primers. Using immunoSEQ multiplex PCR, the repertoire was profiled, and TCRdb retains in-frame clones only, with some absent. The table records hundreds of thousands of clones, around 66% of them present only once. The receptor was derived from a female donor in good health and CMV-seronegative. The gene calls are TRBV10-2 and TRBJ2-7; the match to TRBD2 covers 11 bases. The sample consisted of PBMCs. CDR3 sequence: CASSVPGLAATYEQYF. The DNA for the CDR3 is TGCGCCAGCAGTGTCCCGGGACTAGCGGCCACCTACGAGCAGTACTTC.